These T cell receptor beta chains were read from a single sample in a study of blood T cell repertoires in COVID-19. Some clones are missing from TCRdb's copy, which holds only in-frame ones; the method was immunoSEQ multiplex PCR. The data hold about 94,000 clones, with nearly 80% observed a single time. The sequencing input was peripheral blood. Receptors were obtained from a man in his 70s with COVID-19, enrolled during active disease. The CDR3 runs from the conserved cysteine through the conserved F or W. Each record gives: clone size, CDR3 length, V gene, J gene, D gene, CDR3 protein, CDR3 DNA. A D gene is named only where the DNA matches it firmly. Size values are once, few and many counts, or a class for expanded clones, and some rows have none.

>-|15|TRBV28|TRBJ2-1|TRBD2
CASSFTGGWDNEQFF
TGTGCCAGCAGTTTTACGGGGGGTTGGGACAATGAGCAGTTCTTC
>-|13|TRBV12-3/TRBV12-4|TRBJ1-6|TRBD1
CASSFGQGSPLHF
TGTGCCAGCAGTTTCGGACAGGGTTCACCCCTCCACTTT
>-|16|TRBV11-3|TRBJ1-1|-
CASSLGRAVGNTEAFF
TGTGCCAGCAGCTTAGGGAGGGCAGTGGGAAACACTGAAGCTTTCTTT
>once|14|TRBV7-3|TRBJ1-4|-
CANVTETAGEKLFF
TGTGCCAACGTAACCGAGACGGCGGGAGAAAAACTGTTTTTT
>few|18|TRBV4-1|TRBJ2-7|TRBD2
CASSQGLGLAGGGYEQYF
TGCGCCAGCAGCCAAGGGTTGGGACTAGCGGGAGGTGGCTACGAGCAGTACTTC
>few|14|TRBV2|TRBJ2-3|-
CASRGWGGTDTQYF
TGTGCCAGCAGGGGATGGGGCGGCACAGATACGCAGTATTTT
>-|15|TRBV9|TRBJ1-2|TRBD1
CASSVVDRGVYGYTF
TGTGCCAGCAGCGTAGTCGACAGGGGCGTCTATGGCTACACCTTC
>many|15|TRBV28|TRBJ2-7|TRBD1
CASSEGTGISYEQYF
TGTGCCAGCAGTGAAGGGACAGGGATCTCCTACGAGCAGTACTTC
>-|15|TRBV13|TRBJ2-1|TRBD2
CASSPRRGGLNEQFF
TGTGCCAGCAGCCCTAGACGGGGGGGATTAAATGAGCAGTTCTTC
>-|14|TRBV3-1/TRBV3-2|TRBJ2-2|-
CASSSRGNTGELFF
TGTGCCAGCAGTTCGCGGGGGAACACCGGGGAGCTGTTTTTT
>-|15|TRBV6-5|TRBJ2-7|-
CASSYAVGSGYEQYF
TGTGCCAGCAGTTACGCCGTCGGGAGTGGCTACGAGCAGTACTTC
>-|15|TRBV27|TRBJ1-3|-
CASRGAGTPGNTIYF
TGTGCCAGCAGGGGGGCCGGAACTCCAGGAAACACCATATATTTT
>-|14|TRBV19|TRBJ2-7|TRBD1
CASRPGQGDSEQYF
TGTGCCAGTAGACCGGGACAGGGTGATTCTGAGCAGTACTTC
>-|15|TRBV21-1|TRBJ2-7|-
CASSRRTSGSYEQYF
TGTGCCAGCAGCCGCCGGACTAGTGGCTCCTACGAGCAGTACTTC
>-|15|TRBV19|TRBJ1-2|TRBD1
CASSVGQGVNYGYTF
TGTGCCAGTAGTGTGGGACAGGGGGTTAACTATGGCTACACCTTC
>-|14|TRBV10-3|TRBJ2-7|-
CAISNDRINYEQYF
TGTGCCATCAGCAACGACAGGATCAACTACGAGCAGTACTTC
>-|14|TRBV10-3|TRBJ1-2|-
CAINQGLANYGYTF
TGTGCCATCAATCAGGGCCTAGCTAACTATGGCTACACCTTC
>-|13|TRBV7-2|TRBJ2-7|-
CASSLKGDYEQYF
TGTGCCAGCAGCTTAAAGGGGGACTACGAGCAGTACTTC
>-|13|TRBV7-2|TRBJ1-5|-
CASSSDRIQPQHF
TGTGCCAGCAGCTCCGACAGAATTCAGCCCCAGCATTTT
>-|15|TRBV6-5|TRBJ1-5|TRBD1
CASSYSGQGNQPQHF
TGTGCCAGCAGTTACTCGGGACAGGGAAATCAGCCCCAGCATTTT
>few|15|TRBV7-7|TRBJ2-5|TRBD1
CASSDRDREGETQYF
TGTGCTAGCAGCGACCGGGACAGGGAAGGAGAGACCCAGTACTTC
>once|14|TRBV5-6|TRBJ1-2|TRBD1
CASSWGQGSYGYTF
TGTGCCAGCAGCTGGGGACAGGGAAGCTATGGCTACACCTTC
>-|13|TRBV5-1|TRBJ1-1|-
CASSLRTEAEAFF
TGCGCCAGCAGCCTCCGGACAGAAGCCGAAGCTTTCTTT
>-|14|TRBV28|TRBJ1-1|TRBD1
CASRSGQGDTEAFF
TGTGCCAGCAGATCCGGACAGGGAGACACTGAAGCTTTCTTT
>-|14|TRBV6-2/TRBV6-3|TRBJ1-1|-
CASSYRTPNTEAFF
TGTGCCAGCAGTTATAGGACACCTAACACTGAAGCTTTCTTT
>-|13|TRBV30|TRBJ2-3|TRBD2
CAGTSGRGPAQYF
TGTGCCGGAACTAGCGGGAGAGGGCCTGCGCAGTATTTT
>once|14|TRBV29-1|TRBJ1-1|-
CSVDRGAVDTEAFF
TGCAGCGTTGATCGGGGGGCTGTTGACACTGAAGCTTTCTTT
>-|13|TRBV28|TRBJ2-5|TRBD1
CATMTGDQETQYF
TGTGCCACCATGACAGGGGACCAAGAGACCCAGTACTTC
>-|14|TRBV10-3|TRBJ1-3|-
CAISDSGGGNTIYF
TGTGCCATCAGCGATTCGGGAGGGGGAAACACCATATATTTT
>-|16|TRBV4-2|TRBJ2-7|-
CASSPQETLGADEQYF
TGTGCCAGCAGCCCCCAGGAGACCCTGGGAGCCGACGAGCAGTACTTC
>-|20|TRBV30|TRBJ1-3|TRBD1
CAWSLRDRGLEGYSGNTIYF
TGTGCCTGGAGTCTCCGGGACAGGGGTCTAGAGGGCTACTCTGGAAACACCATATATTTT
>-|16|TRBV3-1/TRBV3-2|TRBJ2-7|-
CASSSTVPFRLDEQYF
TGTGCCAGCAGCTCTACCGTCCCATTTCGGTTAGACGAGCAGTACTTC
>-|15|TRBV6-5|TRBJ1-5|TRBD1
CASSLSQGANQPQHF
TGTGCCAGCAGCCTAAGCCAGGGGGCCAATCAGCCCCAGCATTTT
>-|18|TRBV6-4|TRBJ2-1|TRBD2
CASSRSSGGAVEVNEQFF
TGTGCCAGCAGCCGGTCTAGCGGGGGGGCGGTCGAAGTGAATGAGCAGTTCTTC
>-|12|TRBV28|TRBJ1-2|-
CASSARVNGYTF
TGTGCCAGCAGTGCCCGGGTAAATGGCTACACCTTC
>many|15|TRBV4-3|TRBJ2-7|-
CASSQEEVPGREQYF
TGCGCCAGCAGCCAAGAAGAGGTCCCGGGGAGAGAGCAGTACTTC
>-|14|TRBV19|TRBJ1-1|-
CASSIQNSGSQAFF
TGTGCCAGTAGTATCCAAAATTCCGGGTCTCAAGCTTTCTTT
>-|12|TRBV19|TRBJ1-1|-
CASSSASWEAFF
TGTGCCAGTAGTTCTGCGAGTTGGGAAGCTTTCTTT
>few|17|TRBV27|TRBJ2-6|-
CASTALQGGSGANVLTF
TGTGCCAGCACCGCGCTTCAGGGGGGATCTGGGGCCAACGTCCTGACTTTC
>few|15|TRBV28|TRBJ1-2|TRBD1
CASSLLAGRGNGYTF
TGTGCCAGCAGTCTCCTGGCCGGCAGGGGGAATGGCTACACCTTC
>-|15|TRBV6-6|TRBJ2-7|-
CASSRGTPLEYEQYF
TGTGCCAGCAGCCGCGGGACTCCGCTTGAGTACGAGCAGTACTTC
>-|14|TRBV30|TRBJ1-2|-
CAWSVGTGLYGYTF
TGTGCCTGGAGTGTAGGTACAGGGTTATATGGCTACACCTTC
>-|15|TRBV11-3|TRBJ2-3|-
CASSSTHGDTDTQYF
TGTGCCAGCAGCTCTACCCACGGAGATACAGATACGCAGTATTTT
>-|12|TRBV2|TRBJ1-1|TRBD1
CASSGQGTEAFF
TGTGCCAGCAGTGGACAGGGCACTGAAGCTTTCTTT
>-|14|TRBV6-5|TRBJ2-7|TRBD1
CASSYRTGTYEQYF
TGTGCCAGCAGTTACAGGACAGGGACCTACGAGCAGTACTTC
>-|17|TRBV30|TRBJ1-1|-
CAWSVYWGGDVGTEAFF
TGTGCCTGGAGTGTATATTGGGGAGGGGATGTAGGAACTGAAGCTTTCTTT
>-|13|TRBV4-3|TRBJ2-1|TRBD2
CASSQAAGGPAFF
TGCGCCAGCAGCCAAGCTGCGGGGGGGCCAGCGTTCTTC
>few|13|TRBV12-5|TRBJ1-1|-
CASGLGLNTEAFF
TGTGCTAGTGGTTTGGGACTTAACACTGAAGCTTTCTTT
>-|18|TRBV6-6|TRBJ2-3|TRBD1
CASSQPPRTGSYADTQYF
TGTGCCAGCAGTCAACCCCCGAGGACAGGGAGTTACGCAGATACGCAGTATTTT
>-|17|TRBV19|TRBJ1-1|-
CASIGRGTRVWNTEAFF
TGTGCCAGTATCGGCCGAGGGACACGGGTCTGGAACACTGAAGCTTTCTTT
>-|16|TRBV9|TRBJ2-7|TRBD1
CASSVGTGKGSYEQYF
TGTGCCAGCAGCGTAGGGACAGGTAAAGGGTCCTACGAGCAGTACTTC
>-|15|TRBV6-5|TRBJ1-5|TRBD1
CASSRDSHSNQPQHF
TGTGCCAGCAGCCGGGACAGTCATAGCAATCAGCCCCAGCATTTT
>-|16|TRBV6-1|TRBJ1-5|TRBD1
CASSAFGQGGGQPQHF
TGTGCCAGCAGTGCTTTTGGACAGGGAGGAGGGCAGCCCCAGCATTTT
>-|15|TRBV6-5|TRBJ2-1|TRBD1
CASSNGQGFGNEQFF
TGTGCCAGCAGTAACGGACAGGGATTCGGTAATGAGCAGTTCTTC
>-|14|TRBV5-8|TRBJ1-2|TRBD1
CASSLKLTGHGYTF
TGTGCCAGCAGCTTGAAATTGACAGGGCACGGCTACACCTTC